One and the same sample provided the 15 T cell receptor beta chains below, sequenced in a study of response to subunit inactivated influenza vaccine. From the RT-PCR reads, TCRdb called clonotypes with MiXCR, one entry per CDR3 protein. There are about 300,000 distinct CDR3 sequences in the sample; roughly 22% occur only once, and more than 8.5% lies in the top ten. The starting material was PBMCs from blood, obtained about 19 months after vaccination. Receptors originate from a man in his fifties or sixties who received an inactivated influenza vaccine.

The chain is built from TRBV5-1 and TRBJ2-3, with D tentatively TRBD1 or TRBD2 (6 bases each). This CDR3 has 14 amino acids. Germline values: CDR1 SGHRS, CDR2 YFSETQ. The V and J ends lost 6 bases and 0 bases respectively, with 11 bases between them. The CDR3 region is CASTQGTSTDTQYF. CDR3 nucleotides: TGCGCCAGCACCCAGGGGACTAGCACAGATACGCAGTATTTT.

This rearrangement joins TRBV7-2 to TRBJ1-2; TRBD1 is a possible D gene (6 bases). This CDR3 is built from 14 residues. Germline loops: CDR1 SGHTA, CDR2 FQGNSA. The V end lost 8 bases, the J end lost 5 bases, and 18 bases lay between the germline ends. The CDR3, as DNA: TGTGCCAGCGACTTCGGGACACCAACATATGGCTACACCTTC. Its protein product is CASDFGTPTYGYTF.

The chain has TRBV5-1 and TRBJ1-2; D might be TRBD1 (5 bases). From germline, CDR1 is SGHRS and CDR2 YFSETQ. This CDR3 is built from 13 residues. The ends were cut back, 0 bases at V and 7 bases at J, with 10 bases in the middle. The CDR3 reads CASSLADSSGYTF. The CDR3 DNA follows: TGCGCCAGCAGCTTGGCCGACAGCAGTGGCTACACCTTC.

This clonotype has a handful of counts. CDR3 DNA sequence: TGTGCCAGCAGTAGGCCATCAGGGGGCGCGGGAAATGAGCAGTTCTTC. Translated, it gives CASSRPSGGAGNEQFF. V and J are TRBV28 and TRBJ2-1, with 8 bases aligning to TRBD1. Germline V CDR1 and CDR2: MDHEN, SYDVKM. J was trimmed by 7 bases and V by 5 bases; bases with no gene match: 13. The CDR3 is 16 residues long.

V is TRBV7-9 and J is TRBJ2-5; D is uncertain. This CDR3 is built from 14 residues. Germline V gene data show CDR1 as SEHNR and CDR2 as FQNEAQ (reference sequence). The V gene lost 5 bases and the J gene lost 2 bases, with 12 bases spanning the gap. The CDR3 loop reads CASSQRPSQETQYF. The CDR3, as DNA: TGTGCCAGCAGCCAAAGGCCAAGTCAAGAGACCCAGTACTTC.

The V gene is TRBV2, the J gene TRBJ2-7; D is possibly TRBD2 (5 bases). The CDR3 runs 16 residues. Trimming pared 2 bases from V and 6 bases from J, leaving 20 bases between. CDR1 and CDR2 from the germline V gene are SNHLY and FYNNEI. CDR3 sequence reads: CASSELAPGVPCEQYF. The CDR3, as DNA: TGTGCCAGCAGTGAATTGGCGCCCGGGGTCCCCTGCGAGCAGTACTTC.

The rearrangement links TRBV7-7 to TRBJ2-5; 8 bases are a match to TRBD1. The CDR3 runs to 15 residues. V dropped 4 bases and J dropped 1; count of bases not matched to a gene: 5. CDR1 SSHAT and CDR2 FNYEAQ come from the germline V gene (reference sequence). This CDR3 reads CASSYNRGSQETQYF. The CDR3 coding sequence is TGTGCCAGCAGCTATAACAGGGGGTCCCAAGAGACCCAGTACTTC.

This sequence joins TRBV7-2 and TRBJ1-3; D uncertain. From germline, CDR1 is SGHTA and CDR2 FQGNSA. V gave up 2 bases and J gave up 2 bases, with 4 bases separating them. This CDR3 has 13 amino acids. As DNA, the CDR3 is TGTGCCAGCAGCTTATCGGCTGGAAACACCATATATTTT. Translating it yields CASSLSAGNTIYF.

The chain couples TRBV4-2 to TRBJ1-1; the match to TRBD1 covers 7 bases. This CDR3 contains 16 residues. V lost 3 bases and J lost 5; bases outside the gene matches: 12. Germline V gene sequence: CDR1 LGHNA, CDR2 YNFKEQ. The CDR3 DNA follows: TGTGCCAGCAGCCAGTTCACCGGGACAGAGAGGACTGAAGCTTTCTTT. It specifies CASSQFTGTERTEAFF.

The CDR3 reads CASSWTGSGELFF. The CDR3 DNA is TGTGCCAGCAGTTGGACAGGGTCCGGGGAGCTGTTTTTT. The chain carries TRBV6-2 or TRBV6-3 and TRBJ2-2, with 8 bases aligning to TRBD1. The CDR3 has 13 residues. Trimming took 4 bases from V and 6 from J; bases not matched to a gene: 1. The germline gives CDR1 MNHEY, CDR2 SVGEGT.

In this sample, this clonotype turned up a few times. This sequence joins TRBV28 and TRBJ2-7; D gene unclear. Germline CDR1 is MDHEN and CDR2 is SYDVKM. V lost 4 bases and J 3 bases, leaving 7 bases between the germline ends. The CDR3 is made up of 12 amino acids. In nucleotides, the CDR3 is TGTGCCAGCAGTTCGACTCTCTACGAGCAGTACTTC. It codes for CASSSTLYEQYF.

This chain links TRBV2 with TRBJ2-1, with D tentatively TRBD1 (7 bases). Trimming took 4 bases from V and 0 from J, leaving 13 bases between them. The CDR3 covers 16 residues. The germline CDR1 and CDR2 sequences are SNHLY and FYNNEI. Written as DNA, the CDR3 is TGTGCCAGCAGTGCTCAGGGGGGTCTCTCCTACAATGAGCAGTTCTTC. Its translation: CASSAQGGLSYNEQFF. Full variable domain (outside the CDR3, taken from reference TRBV2 and TRBJ2-1): EPEVTQTPSHQVTQMGQEVILRCVPISNHLYFYWYRQILGQKVEFLVSFYNNEISEKSEIFDDQFSVERPDGSNFTLKIRSTKLEDSAMYFCASSAQGGLSYNEQFFGPGTRLTVL.

The V call is TRBV20-1, the J call TRBJ2-1, with 10 bases aligning to TRBD2. The junction had 4 bases not matched to a gene; V was cut back by 2 bases and J by 0 bases. The CDR3 loop spans 16 amino acids. CDR1 DFQATT and CDR2 SNEGSKA come from the germline V gene (reference sequence). CDR3 nucleotide sequence: TGCAGTGCTAGACCTAGCGGGGGAACCTCCTACAATGAGCAGTTCTTC. Encoded protein: CSARPSGGTSYNEQFF.

This clonotype appeared many times. The chain links TRBV27 to TRBJ1-6, with D hard to call. Trimming left V 6 bases short and J 0 bases short, with 9 bases between. The CDR3 runs 15 residues. CDR1 and CDR2 from the germline V gene are MNHEY and SMNVEV (reference sequence). CDR3 sequence: CASSPSRSYNSPLHF. In nucleotides, the CDR3 is TGTGCCAGCAGCCCCAGTCGCTCCTATAATTCACCCCTCCACTTT.

There are many counts of this clonotype. The V and J genes are TRBV30 and TRBJ2-1, with a possible D match to TRBD2 (5 bases). V lost 3 bases to trimming and J lost 0 bases, with 12 bases between them. Germline CDR1 GTSNPN, CDR2 SVGIG (reference sequence). This CDR3 is 15 amino acids long. The CDR3 nucleotides read TGTGCCTGGAGCGGCGGGCCTAGCTCCTACAATGAGCAGTTCTTC. Its translation: CAWSGGPSSYNEQFF.